This T cell receptor (beta chain) was found in a study of shared clonotypes between healthy human individuals. Whole-study context: Each donor had three CD4 naive, three CD4 memory, two CD8 naive and one CD8 memory plate.

Naive CD8 cells lacked CD45RO, underwent positive selection for CCR7 and left out terminally differentiated effector memory CD45RA+ cells. V lost 3 bases, J lost 0 bases, and 19 bases lay in between. The CDR3 is made up of 18 amino acids. Germline V gives CDR1 WSHSY, CDR2 SAAADI. TCRdb's table, derived via immunoSEQ multiplex PCR, lists solely in-frame clones and lacks some. Of about 1,800,000 clones in the sample, less than 95% are singletons; the top ten hold around 1%. Note on this clone: What it recognizes is unknown.

Whole-study results and caveats: Investigators collected only blood, and repertoires in tissues likely differ.

The sequencing sample was made of naive CD8+ T cells sorted from blood. This receptor was identified in a man aged 18 to 30 in good health. V gene TRBV10-2 combines with J gene TRBJ2-3; D ambiguous. The CDR3 spells CASSDSYFADQSTDTQYF. The DNA of the CDR3 is TGCGCCAGCAGTGACTCCTACTTCGCGGACCAAAGCACAGATACGCAGTATTTT.